This section outlines one T cell receptor beta chain sequence together with its context. These data are taken from a study of blood T cell repertoires in COVID-19. The overall study: Samples taken during acute and convalescent COVID-19 were collected in the United States, Italy and Spain.

The CDR3 is 16 residues long. Germline trimming cut 3 bases from V and 8 bases from J; bases unmatched to any gene: 10. CDR1 is LNHNV and CDR2 is YYDKDF in the germline V gene (reference sequence). Produced via immunoSEQ multiplex PCR; TCRdb's table is partial and in-frame only. The data show some 200,000 clones, with 86% seen just once and roughly 3.4% held by the top ten. V gene TRBV15 combines with J gene TRBJ2-1, with 10 bases fitting TRBD2. The origin of this receptor is a woman in her thirties or forties with acute COVID-19. Sequencing used PBMCs or T cells enriched from blood (not recorded which). The CDR3 coding sequence is TGTGCCACCAGCAGGTCAAGAGCGGGGGGGCCAGATGAGCAGTTCTTC. This translates into CATSRSRAGGPDEQFF.